This TCR beta chain emerged from a study of T cells in Graves' hyperthyroidism and ophthalmopathy. This clonotype was detected many times. Amplified regions were TCR beta CDR3 sequences from RNA transcripts. Initially, a first-round RT-PCR of the TCR CDR3 employed the HTBI primer set. TCRdb fed the multiplex PCR reads into MiXCR, producing one record per CDR3 protein. Of about 400,000 distinct CDR3 sequences listed, about 13% are singletons. This CDR3 has 14 amino acids. From germline, CDR1 is SGHRS and CDR2 YFSETQ. Trimming removed 0 bases from V and 4 bases from J, with 10 bases in between. The chain links TRBV5-1 to TRBJ1-2; D remains unclear. The sequenced sample consisted of blood. This sequence was found in a woman younger than 30 with Graves' hyperthyroidism. CDR3 in amino acids: CASSLASILYGYTF. The CDR3 region has the DNA TGCGCCAGCAGCTTGGCCTCGATTCTCTATGGCTACACCTTC. Combining the CDR3 with reference TRBV5-1 and TRBJ1-2 gives the whole variable domain KAGVTQTPRYLIKTRGQQVTLSCSPISGHRSVSWYQQTPGQGLQFLFEYFSETQRNKGNFPGRFSGRQFSNSRSEMNVSTLELGDSALYLCASSLASILYGYTFGSGTRLTVV.